This T cell receptor beta chain was retrieved from a study of T cells in Graves' hyperthyroidism and ophthalmopathy (dated by TCRdb to between 2019 and 2020). Describing the broader study: Peripheral blood was sampled at the time of initial diagnosis, prior to any treatment. For training and testing, the 95 to 100 patients in the discovery cohort were randomly divided in a 7:3 ratio. Following sampling, methimazole starting at 30 mg daily was given to hyperthyroidism patients, and high-dose intravenous methylprednisolone was given to ophthalmopathy patients. A discovery cohort of roughly 96 patients, roughly 43 with Graves' ophthalmopathy and 55 to 65 with stable Graves' hyperthyroidism, was used to find distinguishing TCR V-J signatures. In roughly six Graves' hyperthyroidism patients, the study also compared T-cell repertoires from thyroid tissue with T-cell repertoires from blood. TCR Vbeta CDR3 sequencing of some 140 peripheral blood samples (around 45 ophthalmopathy, under 80 hyperthyroidism and approximately 17 progressor patients) is reported in the paper. Prospective prediction of ophthalmopathy was tested in an independent validation cohort consisting of 18 to 20 hyperthyroidism patients and more than 15 patients who later progressed to ophthalmopathy.

Findings and caveats that apply to the study as a whole: In validation, the model predicted progression to ophthalmopathy a median of about 6.5 months before onset, with about 70% sensitivity and just under 75% specificity. No statistical method was used to set the sample size in advance, and investigators knew the group allocation. Most expanded thyroid clonotypes (frequency above 0.001) were also detected in blood, a finding suggesting that blood repertoires may reflect thyroid immune responses. In cross-validation, a model built on a 13 V-J signature told ophthalmopathy apart from stable hyperthyroidism with about 90% sensitivity and roughly 82% specificity, and in testing the same model reached 80%/75%.

A patient counted as having stable Graves' hyperthyroidism if no progression to ophthalmopathy occurred over 18 months of follow-up. Hyperthyroidism patients were aged 18 to 65 years and newly diagnosed, with disease duration of less than 2 months. Any patient with an uncontrolled infection, another autoimmune disease, pregnancy or lactation was excluded. Diagnoses relied on clinical symptoms, serum thyroxine and TRAb, thyroid ultrasound and orbital computed tomography. PBMCs were separated from 10 ml of fresh peripheral blood using Ficoll-Paque density gradient centrifugation. Total RNA was extracted with Trizol reagent, and quality was checked on an Agilent 2100 Bioanalyzer. The TCR beta CDR3 regions were amplified from RNA transcripts. The first round of RT-PCR for the TCR CDR3 was performed with the HTBI primer set and the Qiagen OneStep RT-PCR kit. The libraries were constructed in a second round of multiplex PCR and then size-selected and purified. Paired-end sequencing of the libraries was performed with 100 bp reads on an Illumina HiSeq2000. From the authors' description of their analysis: SOAPnuke was used to process the raw data, removing reads that contained adapters or uncalled bases, had a mean Phred below 15, or lacked an exact match to the constant primer or identifier. High-quality paired reads were merged using COPE v1.2.5, and each unique nucleotide sequence was defined as a clonotype. Clonotypes were aligned to IMGT TRBV, TRBD and TRBJ reference segments using MiTCR v1.1. Only V-J combinations with frequency above 0.0001, covering 99.2% of repertoires, were analysed. A TCS score was defined as the ratio between F50 (clonal expansion) and ExV (chaos), using BLOSUM62-based TCRdist between CDR3 peptides within each V-J. Welch's t-statistics and random forest reduced several hundred V-J features to roughly 13, which were used in a naive Bayes classifier (R e1071). The public reads were run again by TCRdb, first through fastp at Q25 and then through MiXCR, and only productive beta chains were kept. Identical CDR3 protein sequences are pooled into one entry, listed with their most common genes and DNA. TCRdb assigned the V and J calls; the authors' analysis was not used. The sample data list a few hundred thousand distinct CDR3 sequences, and about 20% of these were observed just once. About 26% of the sample lies in the top ten.

Trimming at the junction amounts to 0 bases on V and 2 bases on J, and the germline ends lie 8 bases apart. The CDR3 has 14 amino acids, counting the end cysteine and phenylalanine. CDR3 DNA only is kept here, 42 bases in frame from base 1. CDR1 SGHRS and CDR2 YFSETQ were looked up in the germline V gene. This clonotype has ten or more counts. What this receptor recognizes is not known. No base quality values were provided; no much bigger clone lies one nucleotide off. This receptor was taken from a man between 18 and 29 years old with Graves' hyperthyroidism. This chain joins TRBV5-1 to TRBJ1-2; the D segment cannot be called with confidence. What was sequenced was blood. The DNA sequence is as follows: TGCGCCAGCAGCTTGGACACGGCAAACTATGGCTACACCTTC. This yields the protein CASSLDTANYGYTF.